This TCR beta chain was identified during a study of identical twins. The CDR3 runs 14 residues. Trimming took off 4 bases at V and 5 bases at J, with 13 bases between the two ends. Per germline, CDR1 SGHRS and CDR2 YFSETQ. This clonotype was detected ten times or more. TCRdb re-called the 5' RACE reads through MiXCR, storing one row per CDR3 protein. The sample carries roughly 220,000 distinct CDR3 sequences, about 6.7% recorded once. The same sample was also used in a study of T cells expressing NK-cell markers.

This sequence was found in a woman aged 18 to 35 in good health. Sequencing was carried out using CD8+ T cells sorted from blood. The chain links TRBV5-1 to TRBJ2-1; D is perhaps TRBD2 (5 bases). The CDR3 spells CASSPRGRDNEQFF. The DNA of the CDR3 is TGCGCCAGCAGCCCGCGAGGGCGGGACAATGAGCAGTTCTTC.